The 19 T cell receptor beta chains below come from one sample, sequenced in a study of tumor and adjacent non-tumor tissue in lung cancer. No cell sorting was done before RNA was extracted from the tissue. The library came from three nested PCR rounds adapted from ARM-PCR protocols. TCRdb used MiXCR to reprocess the multiplex PCR reads, holding one entry per CDR3 protein. The sample includes approximately 86,000 distinct CDR3 sequences, 55% to 80% of them seen just once. Sequencing was done on a sample of lung tumor tissue. These receptors all come from a woman between 40 and 50 years old with non-small cell lung cancer.

This clonotype showed up many times. The V gene is TRBV6-6, the J gene TRBJ1-5; weak D call: TRBD1 (6 bases). Trimming stripped 7 bases from V and 9 bases from J, with 19 bases between. CDR1 is MNHNY, CDR2 SVGAGI, per germline (reference sequence). This CDR3 has 14 amino acids. The CDR3 is CASNIGQIDRPQHF. CDR3 DNA: TGTGCCAGCAATATAGGACAGATCGATAGGCCCCAGCATTTT.

On this clonotype: The junction does not match germline at one end; this may be a read error. This chain connects TRBV5-5 to TRBJ2-7, with 8 nucleotides matching TRBD2. In germline, CDR1 is SGHKS, CDR2 YYEKEE (reference sequence). The CDR3 sequence is 15 residues long. CDR3 sequence (DNA): TGTGCCAGCAGCCTACTATCGGGAGGGACCTACGAACAGTACTTC. Protein product: CASSLLSGGTYEQYF.

Ten or more counts support this clonotype. V gene TRBV20-1 combines with J gene TRBJ2-4; 7 nucleotides match TRBD2. Germline V gene lookup returns CDR1 DFQATT and CDR2 SNEGSKA (reference sequence). This CDR3 is 15 amino acids long. The ends lost 2 bases at V and 9 bases at J; junction bases unmatched: 13. Here the CDR3 DNA reads TGCAGTGCTAGATTACCCCGGACTAGTCAGGGCATTCAGTACTTC. The encoded protein is CSARLPRTSQGIQYF.

On this clonotype itself: The junction does not match germline at one end; this may be a read error. The CDR3 sequence: CASRSWTSGVGTDTQCF. CDR3 bases: TGTGCCAGCAGATCCTGGACTAGCGGGGTGGGCACAGATACGCAGTGTTTT. The V and J genes are TRBV6-6 and TRBJ2-3; TRBD2 aligns across 12 bases. From germline, CDR1 is MNHNY and CDR2 SVGAGI (reference sequence). This CDR3 is 17 amino acids long.

Points on this clonotype: The junction departs from the called germline gene at one end, perhaps through a read error. The V call is TRBV4-2, the J call TRBJ2-1; TRBD2 might be the D (6 bases). The CDR3 contains 13 residues. Germline V gene sequence: CDR1 LGHNA, CDR2 YNFKEQ. In nucleotides, the CDR3 is TGTGCCAGCAGCCAAGTCCCGGGGACTGAGCAAATCTTC. Amino acids: CASSQVPGTEQIF.

To note about this clonotype: One junction end disagrees with the germline gene, perhaps due to a read error. The V gene is TRBV5-1, the J gene TRBJ2-3; 7 bases are a match to TRBD2. The CDR3 spans 17 residues. In germline, CDR1 is SGHRS, CDR2 YFSETQ. The CDR3 sequence: CTSSLVTSGEGEDTQYF. DNA for the CDR3: TGCACCAGCAGCTTGGTAACTAGTGGGGAGGGAGAAGATACGCAGTATTTT.

About this clonotype itself: The junction shows a germline mismatch at one end, possibly a read error. V gene TRBV12-3 or TRBV12-4 combines with J gene TRBJ2-1; 10 nucleotides match TRBD1. This CDR3 has 16 amino acids. The CDR3 nucleotides are TGTGCCAGCAGTTTAGCCGGGACAGGGGCTATAAATGAGCTGTTCTTC. Encoded protein: CASSLAGTGAINELFF.

The chain links TRBV28 to TRBJ1-2; the D gene is possibly TRBD1 (6 bases). V was shortened by 7 bases and J by 10 bases, with 19 bases between the two germline ends. Per germline, CDR1 MDHEN and CDR2 SYDVKM. CDR3 length equals 13 residues. The chain's CDR3 is CASTTQGRVDYTF. CDR3 in DNA: TGTGCCAGCACCACGCAGGGGAGAGTTGACTACACCTTC.

About this clonotype: A junction end diverges from the germline sequence, so it may reflect a read error. In DNA form, the CDR3 reads TGTGTCAGCAGTTTAGATAGCTTCTATGGCTACACCTTC. This codes for CVSSLDSFYGYTF. This chain links TRBV28 with TRBJ1-2; no clear D. CDR1 and CDR2 from the germline V gene are MDHEN and SYDVKM. This CDR3 comprises 13 residues.

This clonotype was recorded once. Since no conserved phenylalanine or tryptophan closes the CDR3, a read error is the likely cause. J is TRBJ2-1 and V is TRBV11-2; D is perhaps TRBD2 (6 bases). Germline V CDR1 and CDR2: SGHAT, FQNNGV. There are 17 residues in the CDR3. CDR3 nucleotides: TGTGTCAGCAACTTAGGTTTATCCGGGAGTAGGGTTGATGAGCAGTTCTTA. Amino acid sequence: CVSNLGLSGSRVDEQFL.

For this clonotype: One end of the junction is discordant with germline, which a read error may explain. This rearrangement joins TRBV28 to TRBJ2-1; the match to TRBD2 covers 7 bases. From germline, CDR1 is MDHEN and CDR2 SYDVKM. The CDR3 loop spans 14 amino acids. CDR3 in DNA: TGTGCCAACCTGACTAGCAGGAGACACAATGAGCACTTCTTC. Translating gives CANLTSRRHNEHFF.

About this clonotype itself: At one end, the junction sequence differs from germline, possibly due to a read error. The chain has TRBV10-2 and TRBJ2-2, with 7 bases aligning to TRBD2. This CDR3 region has 14 residues. Germline values: CDR1 WSHSY, CDR2 SAAADI. This CDR3 is CASNREVRSGELFF. The CDR3 nucleotides are TGCGCTAGCAACCGGGAGGTCCGGAGCGGGGAACTGTTTTTT.

For this clonotype: The germline gene is not matched at one end of the junction; a read error may be the cause. This rearrangement joins TRBV11-2 to TRBJ2-1, with 10 bases aligning to TRBD2. This CDR3 has 16 residues. The germline V gene has CDR1 SGHAT and CDR2 FQNNGV. CDR3 region: CASGLGPLAGRDEQFF. In nucleotides, the CDR3 is TGTGCCAGCGGCTTAGGGCCACTAGCGGGGCGCGATGAACAGTTCTTC.

In the case of this clonotype: The junction shows a germline mismatch at one end, possibly a read error. V gene TRBV25-1 combines with J gene TRBJ2-5, with D unresolved. CDR3 size: 11 residues. Per germline, CDR1 MGHDK and CDR2 SYGVNS. DNA for the CDR3: TGTGCCAACAGTCACGCTTGGACCCAGTACTTC. Its translation is CANSHAWTQYF.

This clonotype is medium-sized by share. The chain uses TRBV11-2 and TRBJ2-5, with 9 bases matching TRBD1. Germline values: CDR1 SGHAT, CDR2 FQNNGV. The CDR3 extends over 19 amino acids. The V gene end was trimmed by 1 base and the J gene end by 4 bases; junction bases not matched to a gene: 16. The CDR3 protein is CASSLGLHANRGRGETQYF. The DNA of the CDR3 is TGTGCCAGCAGCTTAGGGCTACACGCGAACAGGGGGCGCGGAGAGACCCAGTACTTC.

Note on this clonotype: One end of the junction does not line up with germline, which may come from a read error. This chain connects TRBV11-2 to TRBJ2-5, with D possibly matching TRBD2 (5 bases). There are 15 residues in the CDR3. Germline lookup yields CDR1 SGHAT and CDR2 FQNNGV. The CDR3 is CASSSTTRVGETRYF. For the CDR3, the DNA is TGCGCCAGCAGCTCCACAACAAGGGTCGGGGAGACCCGGTACTTC.

This clonotype ranks as medium-sized. The chain employs TRBV11-2 and TRBJ2-1; 7 bases agree with TRBD2. V lost 2 bases to trimming and J lost 5 bases; unmatched junction nucleotides: 6. The CDR3 sequence is 15 residues long. Germline assignment: CDR1 SGHAT and CDR2 FQNNGV. As DNA, the CDR3 is TGTGCCAGCAGCTTACGGCTAGCGGCTCACAATGAGCAGTTCTTC. Its protein is CASSLRLAAHNEQFF.

Points on this clonotype: Given the absence of the conserved phenylalanine or tryptophan at the CDR3 end, a read error is likely. This chain joins TRBV13 and TRBJ1-5; D perhaps matches TRBD1 (6 bases). V lost 5 bases and J lost 3, with 14 bases in between. This CDR3 has 15 residues. CDR1 and CDR2 (germline): PRHDT, FYEKMQ (reference sequence). CDR3 region: CASSRGGDYNQPQHI. CDR3 nucleotides: TGTGCCAGCAGCAGAGGGGGGGATTACAATCAGCCCCAGCATATT.

Comments on this clonotype: No conserved phenylalanine or tryptophan is present at the end of the CDR3, so a read error is the likely explanation. This chain joins TRBV30 and TRBJ2-4, with unresolved D. There are 13 residues in the CDR3. Germline V gene lookup returns CDR1 GTSNPN and CDR2 SVGIG (reference sequence). The CDR3 DNA reads as TGCGCCTGGAGTCTGGTAGAACGAAACATTCAGTACTTA. Residues: CAWSLVERNIQYL.